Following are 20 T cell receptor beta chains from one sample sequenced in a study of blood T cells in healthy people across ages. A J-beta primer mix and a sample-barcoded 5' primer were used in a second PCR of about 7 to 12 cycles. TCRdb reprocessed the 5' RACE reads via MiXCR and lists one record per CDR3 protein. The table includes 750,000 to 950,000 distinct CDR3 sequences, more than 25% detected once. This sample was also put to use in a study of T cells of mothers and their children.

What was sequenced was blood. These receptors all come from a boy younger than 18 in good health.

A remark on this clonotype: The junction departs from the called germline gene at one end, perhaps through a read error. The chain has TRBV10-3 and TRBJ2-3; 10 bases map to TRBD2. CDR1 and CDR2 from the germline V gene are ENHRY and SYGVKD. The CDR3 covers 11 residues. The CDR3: CANSDTSGEYF. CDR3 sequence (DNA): TGTGCCAACAGTGATACTAGCGGGGAGTATTTT.

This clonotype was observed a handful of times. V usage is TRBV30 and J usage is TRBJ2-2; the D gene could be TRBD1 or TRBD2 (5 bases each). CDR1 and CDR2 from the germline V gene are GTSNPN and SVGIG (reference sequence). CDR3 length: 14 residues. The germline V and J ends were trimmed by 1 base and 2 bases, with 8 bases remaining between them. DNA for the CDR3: TGTGCCTGGAGTGCAGGGAGAAACACCGGGGAGCTGTTTTTT. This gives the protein CAWSAGRNTGELFF.

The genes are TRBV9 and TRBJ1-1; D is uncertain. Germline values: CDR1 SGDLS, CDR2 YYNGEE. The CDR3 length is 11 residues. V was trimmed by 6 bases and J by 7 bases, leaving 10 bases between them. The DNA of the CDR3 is TGTGCCAGCATGGGGAATGGTGAAGCTTTCTTT. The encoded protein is CASMGNGEAFF.

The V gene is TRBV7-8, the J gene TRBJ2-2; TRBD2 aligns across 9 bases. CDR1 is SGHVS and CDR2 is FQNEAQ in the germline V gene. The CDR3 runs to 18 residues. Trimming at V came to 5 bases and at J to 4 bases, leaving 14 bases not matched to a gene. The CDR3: CASSPLRASGDVTGELFF. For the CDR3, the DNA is TGTGCCAGCAGCCCCTTAAGAGCTAGCGGGGATGTCACCGGGGAGCTGTTTTTT.

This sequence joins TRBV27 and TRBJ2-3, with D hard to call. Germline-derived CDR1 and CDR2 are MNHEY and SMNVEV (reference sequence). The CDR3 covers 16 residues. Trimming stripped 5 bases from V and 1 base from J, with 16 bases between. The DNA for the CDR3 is TGTGCCAGCAGTCACTTATCGCCCCAAGGCACAGATACGCAGTATTTT. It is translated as CASSHLSPQGTDTQYF.

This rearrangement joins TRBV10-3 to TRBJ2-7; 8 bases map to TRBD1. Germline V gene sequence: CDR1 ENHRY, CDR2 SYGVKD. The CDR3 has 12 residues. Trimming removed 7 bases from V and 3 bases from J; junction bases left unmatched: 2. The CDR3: CAIKDRDYEQYF. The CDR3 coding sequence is TGTGCCATCAAGGACAGGGACTACGAGCAGTACTTC.

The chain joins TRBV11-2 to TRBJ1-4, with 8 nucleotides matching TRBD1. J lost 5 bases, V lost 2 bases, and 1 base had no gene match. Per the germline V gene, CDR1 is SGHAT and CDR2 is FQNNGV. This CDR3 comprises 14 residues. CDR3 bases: TGTGCCAGCAGCTTAAGGGACAGGAATGAAAAACTGTTTTTT. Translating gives CASSLRDRNEKLFF.

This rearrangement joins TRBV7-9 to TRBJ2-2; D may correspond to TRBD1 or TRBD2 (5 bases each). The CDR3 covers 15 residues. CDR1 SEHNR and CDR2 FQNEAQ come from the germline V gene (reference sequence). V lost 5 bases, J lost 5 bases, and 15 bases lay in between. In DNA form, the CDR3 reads TGTGCCAGCAGCCCCTTGGACAAGCGGACCGGGGAGCTGTTTTTT. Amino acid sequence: CASSPLDKRTGELFF.

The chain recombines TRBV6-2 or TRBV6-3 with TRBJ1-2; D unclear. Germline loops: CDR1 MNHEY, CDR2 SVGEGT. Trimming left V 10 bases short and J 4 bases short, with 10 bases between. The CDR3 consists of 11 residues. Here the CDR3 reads CAKNSGYGYTF. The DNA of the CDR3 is TGTGCCAAAAACTCGGGCTATGGCTACACCTTC.

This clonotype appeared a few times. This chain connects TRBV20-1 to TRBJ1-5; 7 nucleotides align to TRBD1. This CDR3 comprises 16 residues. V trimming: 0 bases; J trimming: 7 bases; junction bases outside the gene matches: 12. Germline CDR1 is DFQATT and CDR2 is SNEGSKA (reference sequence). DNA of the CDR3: TGCAGTGCTAGAGAGGGATTTGACAGGGTGGACCAGCCCCAGCATTTT. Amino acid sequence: CSAREGFDRVDQPQHF.

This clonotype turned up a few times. The CDR3 reads CASSWTGSGNTIYF. The CDR3 DNA sequence: TGTGCCAGCAGTTGGACAGGCTCTGGAAACACCATATATTTT. This chain joins TRBV12-3 or TRBV12-4 and TRBJ1-3; TRBD1 matches 7 bases. This CDR3 is 14 amino acids long. V lost 4 bases, J lost 0 bases, and 0 bases stayed unmatched.

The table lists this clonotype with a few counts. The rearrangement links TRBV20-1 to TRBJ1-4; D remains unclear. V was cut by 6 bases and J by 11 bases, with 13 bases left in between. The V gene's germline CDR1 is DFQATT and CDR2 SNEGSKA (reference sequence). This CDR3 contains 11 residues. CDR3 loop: CSAEFNVKLFF. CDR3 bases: TGCAGTGCCGAATTTAATGTGAAACTGTTTTTT.

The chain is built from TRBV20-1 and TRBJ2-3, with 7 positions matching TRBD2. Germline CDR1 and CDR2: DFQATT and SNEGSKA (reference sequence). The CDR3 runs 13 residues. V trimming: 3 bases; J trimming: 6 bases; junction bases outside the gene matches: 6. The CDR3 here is CSASLGTIDTQYF. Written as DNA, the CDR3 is TGCAGTGCTAGCCTCGGGACTATTGATACGCAGTATTTT.

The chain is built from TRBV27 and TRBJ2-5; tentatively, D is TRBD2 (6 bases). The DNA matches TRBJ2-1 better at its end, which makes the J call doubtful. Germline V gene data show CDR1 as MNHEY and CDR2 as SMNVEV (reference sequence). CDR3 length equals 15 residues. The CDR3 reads CASSSAGSKGTEQFF. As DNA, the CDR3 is TGTGCCAGCAGTTCGGCCGGGAGTAAGGGCACTGAGCAGTTCTTC.

The CDR3 is CASSFQGQPWGTDTQYF. CDR3 DNA sequence: TGTGCCAGCAGTTTCCAGGGACAGCCTTGGGGCACAGATACGCAGTATTTT. The chain couples TRBV2 to TRBJ2-3; TRBD1 agrees at 7 bases. V trimming: 5 bases; J trimming: 1 base; junction bases outside the gene matches: 12. This CDR3 is 17 amino acids long. CDR1 SNHLY and CDR2 FYNNEI come from the germline V gene.

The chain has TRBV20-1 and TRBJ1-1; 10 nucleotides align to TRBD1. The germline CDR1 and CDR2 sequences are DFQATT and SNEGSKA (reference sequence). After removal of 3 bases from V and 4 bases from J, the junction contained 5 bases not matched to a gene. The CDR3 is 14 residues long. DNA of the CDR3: TGCAGTGCTAGCCACGGACAGGGGGGCACTGAAGCTTTCTTT. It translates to CSASHGQGGTEAFF.

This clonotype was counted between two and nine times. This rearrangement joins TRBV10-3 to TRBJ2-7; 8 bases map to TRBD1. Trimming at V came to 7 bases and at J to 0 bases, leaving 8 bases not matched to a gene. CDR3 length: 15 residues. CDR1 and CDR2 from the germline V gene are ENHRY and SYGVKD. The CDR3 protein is CAITSDRVGSYEQYF. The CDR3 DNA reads TGTGCCATCACTTCGGACAGGGTGGGCTCCTACGAGCAGTACTTC.

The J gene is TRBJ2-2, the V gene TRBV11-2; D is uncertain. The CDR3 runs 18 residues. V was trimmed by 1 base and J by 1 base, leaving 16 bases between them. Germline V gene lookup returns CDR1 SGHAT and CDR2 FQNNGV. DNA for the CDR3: TGTGCCAGCAGCTTAGGGACGGTGCTTTCGGTGAACACCGGGGAGCTGTTTTTT. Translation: CASSLGTVLSVNTGELFF.

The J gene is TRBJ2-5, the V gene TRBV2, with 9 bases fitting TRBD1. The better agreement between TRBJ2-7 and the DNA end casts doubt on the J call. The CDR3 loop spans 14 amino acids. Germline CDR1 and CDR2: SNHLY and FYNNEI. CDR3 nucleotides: TGTGCCAGCAGAGCCGGGACAGGGAAGGTCGAGCAGTACTTC. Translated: CASRAGTGKVEQYF.

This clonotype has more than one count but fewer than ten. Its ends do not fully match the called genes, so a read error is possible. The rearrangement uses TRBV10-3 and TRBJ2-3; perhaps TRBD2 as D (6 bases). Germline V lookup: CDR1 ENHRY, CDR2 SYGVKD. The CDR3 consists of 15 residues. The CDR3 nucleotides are TGTGTCATCAGGCAGACTAGTGCTAGCACAGATACGCAGTATTTT. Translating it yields CVIRQTSASTDTQYF.